A single sample is the source of the 24 T cell receptor beta chains below, sequenced in a study of T cell responses to AZD1222 COVID-19 vaccine. Some clones are missing from TCRdb's copy, which holds only in-frame ones; the method was immunoSEQ multiplex PCR. The repertoire holds about 73,000 clones, with 90% as singletons. Sequenced here: peripheral blood, sampled 28 days after the second AZD1222 dose. The receptors derive from an adult who received the AZD1222 COVID-19 vaccine.

This clone was recorded once. The chain combines TRBV19 with TRBJ2-2; possibly TRBD2 for D (6 bases). The CDR3 is made up of 13 amino acids. V was clipped by 8 bases and J by 3 bases, with 10 bases between them. The germline V gene has CDR1 LNHDA and CDR2 SQIVND (reference sequence). The CDR3 region has the DNA TGTGCCAGTTTAGCGGCCTACACCGGGGAGCTGTTTTTT. Translating it yields CASLAAYTGELFF.

The count of this clone is one. The chain links TRBV11-2 to TRBJ1-1, with D possibly matching TRBD1 (5 bases). The CDR3 runs 15 residues. V was clipped by 7 bases and J by 10 bases, with 25 bases between them. CDR1 and CDR2 from the germline V gene are SGHAT and FQNNGV. This CDR3 reads CASILTGGLRRGAFF. The CDR3 DNA sequence: TGTGCCAGCATCCTCACTGGGGGTTTGAGGAGGGGAGCTTTCTTT.

This chain uses TRBV6-5 with TRBJ1-6; D is uncertain. Trimming pared 6 bases from V and 8 bases from J, leaving 14 bases between. CDR1 MNHEY and CDR2 SVGAGI come from the germline V gene. The CDR3 totals 14 residues. CDR3: CASRYRRVDSPLHF. The CDR3 nucleotides are TGTGCCAGCAGGTACCGACGGGTGGATTCACCCCTCCACTTT.

This chain uses TRBV27 with TRBJ1-6; D is ambiguous. Germline V gives CDR1 MNHEY, CDR2 SMNVEV (reference sequence). The CDR3 runs 15 residues. V was clipped by 7 bases and J by 9 bases, with 19 bases between them. The CDR3 DNA follows: TGTGCCAGCAAACAAAACAGTTTCTTATTTTCACCCCTCCACTTT. It translates to CASKQNSFLFSPLHF.

The chain is built from TRBV30 and TRBJ2-1; 7 nucleotides agree with TRBD1. Germline V lookup: CDR1 GTSNPN, CDR2 SVGIG (reference sequence). Germline trimming cut 4 bases from V and 1 base from J; bases unmatched to any gene: 10. This CDR3 spans 16 amino acids. The CDR3 DNA is TGTGCCTGGACCCGGTCTGGCAGGGGGTCCTACAATGAGCAGTTCTTC. Translating gives CAWTRSGRGSYNEQFF.

V is TRBV21-1 and J is TRBJ2-1. TRBV21-1 is tagged as a pseudogene. The CDR3 sequence is 14 residues long. In nucleotides, the CDR3 is TGTGCCAGCAGCAAATTTAGGGACTACAATGAGCAGTTCTTC. This translates into CASSKFRDYNEQFF.

V gene TRBV27 combines with J gene TRBJ1-2; 9 nucleotides agree with TRBD1. V shed 4 bases and J 7 bases; nucleotides not matched to a gene: 4. This CDR3 spans 13 amino acids. Germline CDR1 and CDR2: MNHEY and SMNVEV (reference sequence). The CDR3 sequence: CASSYDRGGGYTF. The DNA for the CDR3 is TGTGCCAGCAGTTACGACAGGGGGGGTGGCTACACCTTC.

The chain links TRBV19 to TRBJ1-2, with D possibly matching TRBD1 (5 bases). The CDR3 runs to 13 residues. The germline V and J ends were trimmed by 1 base and 5 bases, with 8 bases remaining between them. Per the germline V gene, CDR1 is LNHDA and CDR2 is SQIVND (reference sequence). CDR3 bases: TGTGCCAGTAGTATAGGAGGGGCTTATGGCTACACCTTC. Translation: CASSIGGAYGYTF.

J is TRBJ2-7 and V is TRBV5-8, with a tentative D call TRBD1 (6 bases). CDR3 length equals 13 residues. The V gene lost 0 bases and the J gene lost 3 bases, with 7 bases spanning the gap. Germline V CDR1 and CDR2: SGHTS, YDEGEE. The CDR3 protein is CASSLVTGYEQYF. DNA for the CDR3: TGTGCCAGCAGCTTGGTGACAGGCTACGAGCAGTACTTC.

V and J are TRBV28 and TRBJ2-1; 8 bases agree with TRBD1. V lost 5 bases to trimming and J lost 0 bases; unmatched junction nucleotides: 6. Germline assignment: CDR1 MDHEN and CDR2 SYDVKM. The CDR3 contains 16 residues. This chain's CDR3 is CASSLLTGVSYNEQFF. As DNA, the CDR3 is TGTGCCAGCAGTCTTCTGACAGGGGTCTCCTACAATGAGCAGTTCTTC.

The chain is built from TRBV18 and TRBJ1-5; D gene ambiguous. Germline V CDR1 and CDR2: KGHSH, LQKENI. This CDR3 is 13 amino acids long. Trimming shortened V by 3 bases and J by 4 bases, and 7 bases separated the two germline ends. The CDR3 region is CASSPSGNQPQHF. The CDR3 bases are TGTGCCAGCTCACCTTCCGGGAATCAGCCCCAGCATTTT.

This rearrangement joins TRBV19 to TRBJ2-7; the D gene is possibly TRBD2 (5 bases). V was cut by 3 bases and J by 3 bases, with 12 bases left in between. Germline CDR1 and CDR2: LNHDA and SQIVND (reference sequence). The CDR3 length is 14 residues. CDR3 sequence (DNA): TGTGCCAGTAGTATGACGGGAACCCTCTACGAGCAGTACTTC. Protein: CASSMTGTLYEQYF.

This clone appeared a few times. This sequence joins TRBV10-3 and TRBJ1-5; possible D gene TRBD1, 5 bases. Germline V gene data show CDR1 as ENHRY and CDR2 as SYGVKD. The CDR3 runs to 14 residues. The V end lost 6 bases, the J end lost 2 bases, and 11 bases lay between the germline ends. Here the CDR3 DNA reads TGTGCCATCAGGAGGGACGGGGGCAATCAGCCCCAGCATTTT. This encodes CAIRRDGGNQPQHF.

V usage is TRBV4-2 and J usage is TRBJ2-5, with 10 positions matching TRBD2. V lost 3 bases and J lost 1; bases outside the gene matches: 8. This CDR3 contains 17 residues. Germline CDR1 and CDR2: LGHNA and YNFKEQ. The CDR3 here is CASSQGFVAGGQETQYF. DNA for the CDR3: TGTGCCAGCAGCCAGGGCTTCGTAGCGGGGGGCCAAGAGACCCAGTACTTC.

The chain employs TRBV2 and TRBJ1-1; D remains ambiguous. Germline lookup yields CDR1 SNHLY and CDR2 FYNNEI. CDR3 length: 15 residues. Trimming stripped 6 bases from V and 0 bases from J, with 14 bases between. The CDR3: CASRTDGVMNTEAFF. The CDR3 region has the DNA TGTGCCAGCAGAACAGACGGGGTTATGAACACTGAAGCTTTCTTT.

This chain connects TRBV19 to TRBJ2-7; D is unresolved. Trimming took off 3 bases at V and 7 bases at J, with 13 bases between the two ends. CDR1 LNHDA and CDR2 SQIVND come from the germline V gene (reference sequence). The CDR3 runs to 13 residues. This chain's CDR3 is CASSITGISEQYF. In nucleotides, the CDR3 is TGTGCCAGTAGTATTACGGGCATCAGTGAGCAGTACTTC.

This clone was picked up one time. The rearrangement joins TRBV30 to TRBJ1-2; D is undetermined. Looked up from germline, CDR1 is GTSNPN and CDR2 is SVGIG (reference sequence). V shed 4 bases and J shed 0 bases, with 15 bases lying between them. The CDR3 is made up of 15 amino acids. The CDR3 DNA is TGTGCCTGGAATGAATGGCCAATAGCTAACTATGGCTACACCTTC. Its translation is CAWNEWPIANYGYTF.

CDR3 sequence: CASRRTSGGAGELFF. For the CDR3, the DNA is TGCGCCAGCAGGAGGACTAGCGGGGGGGCCGGGGAGCTGTTTTTT. The chain combines TRBV5-1 with TRBJ2-2, with 15 nucleotides matching TRBD2. Germline CDR1 SGHRS, CDR2 YFSETQ. The V and J ends lost 5 bases and 6 bases, in that order; junction bases with no gene match: 2. The length of the CDR3 is 15 residues.

The chain employs TRBV5-1 and TRBJ1-1, with D maybe TRBD1 (5 bases). The CDR3 is made up of 13 amino acids. V was shortened by 2 bases and J by 5 bases, with 10 bases between the two germline ends. Germline lookup yields CDR1 SGHRS and CDR2 YFSETQ. The CDR3 region has the DNA TGCGCCAGCAGCTTAGTAGGGGAGACTGAAGCTTTCTTT. This gives the protein CASSLVGETEAFF.

V gene TRBV18 combines with J gene TRBJ1-5; D may be TRBD1 (6 bases). Trimming removed 3 bases from V and 0 bases from J, with 12 bases in between. The CDR3 consists of 16 residues. Germline CDR1 KGHSH, CDR2 LQKENI. The CDR3 nucleotides are TGTGCCAGCTCACCGAATGACAGGTTTAGCAATCAGCCCCAGCATTTT. It specifies CASSPNDRFSNQPQHF.

V gene TRBV6-5 combines with J gene TRBJ1-1; the D is unclear. V shed 4 bases and J shed 1 base, with 4 bases lying between them. The CDR3 is 12 residues long. CDR1 MNHEY and CDR2 SVGAGI come from the germline V gene. This CDR3 reads CASSSTNTEAFF. The CDR3 coding sequence is TGTGCCAGCAGTTCTACGAACACTGAAGCTTTCTTT.

The chain recombines TRBV24-1 with TRBJ2-4; the D is unclear. This CDR3 spans 14 amino acids. Germline CDR1 KGHDR, CDR2 SFDVKD. Trimming took 4 bases from V and 8 from J, leaving 14 bases between them. CDR3 DNA: TGTGCCACCAGTGACGCAAGGTCGAAGGACATTCAGTACTTC. Protein: CATSDARSKDIQYF.

This clone was observed a handful of times. The rearrangement joins TRBV15 to TRBJ1-4, with 7 bases that match TRBD1. The CDR3 loop spans 16 amino acids. V lost 6 bases and J lost 2; bases outside the gene matches: 9. The germline CDR1 and CDR2 sequences are LNHNV and YYDKDF (reference sequence). This CDR3 reads CATREDRSFTNEKLFF. The CDR3 DNA reads TGTGCCACCAGAGAGGACAGGTCTTTCACTAATGAAAAACTGTTTTTT.

The V gene is TRBV10-3, the J gene TRBJ1-6, with D hard to call. The V end was cut by 6 bases, the J end by 8 bases, with 8 bases between. CDR1 ENHRY and CDR2 SYGVKD come from the germline V gene. The CDR3 covers 12 residues. DNA for the CDR3: TGTGCCATCAGGGACGGGGATTCACCCCTCCACTTT. Protein product: CAIRDGDSPLHF.